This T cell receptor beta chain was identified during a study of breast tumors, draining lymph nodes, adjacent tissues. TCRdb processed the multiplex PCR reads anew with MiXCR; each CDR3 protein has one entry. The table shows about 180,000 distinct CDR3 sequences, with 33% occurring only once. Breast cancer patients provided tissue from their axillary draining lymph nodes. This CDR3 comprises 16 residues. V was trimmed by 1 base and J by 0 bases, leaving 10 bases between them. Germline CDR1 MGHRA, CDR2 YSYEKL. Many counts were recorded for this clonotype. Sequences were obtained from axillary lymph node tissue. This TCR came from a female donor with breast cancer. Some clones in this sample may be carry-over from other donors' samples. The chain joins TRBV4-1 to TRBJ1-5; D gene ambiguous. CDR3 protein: CASSQGADYSNQPQHF. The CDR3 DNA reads TGCGCCAGCAGCCAAGGGGCAGACTATAGCAATCAGCCCCAGCATTTT.